The sequence of this T cell receptor (beta chain) was determined in a study of T cells in Graves' hyperthyroidism and ophthalmopathy. Points from the study as a whole: Most expanded thyroid clonotypes above 0.001 also appeared in blood.

Trimming shortened V by 2 bases and J by 5 bases, and 12 bases separated the two germline ends. Germline lookup yields CDR1 MNHEY and CDR2 SVGAGI. This CDR3 region has 15 residues. RNA transcripts yielded amplified TCR beta CDR3 regions. A first-round RT-PCR of the TCR CDR3 used the HTBI primer set. TCRdb fed the multiplex PCR reads into MiXCR, producing one record per CDR3 protein. The sample has fewer than 110,000 distinct CDR3 sequences, over 45% seen once; the top ten hold about 26%. This clonotype was counted many times. Its cognate antigen is unknown. Newly diagnosed hyperthyroidism, duration under 2 months, in patients aged 18 to 65. Those patients with uncontrolled infection, other autoimmune disease, pregnancy or lactation were excluded.

The sample was blood. V usage is TRBV6-5 and J usage is TRBJ2-2, with D uncertain. The TCR originated in a man aged 35 to 55 with Graves' hyperthyroidism. CDR3 sequence (DNA): TGTGCCAGCAGTTACGAGACCTCTGGGACCGGGGAGCTGTTTTTT. As protein: CASSYETSGTGELFF.